This entry features one T cell receptor (beta chain) sequence. What it recognizes is unknown. Unique molecular identifiers were used to barcode this TCRbeta library. Via MiXCR, TCRdb re-called the PCR reads, giving one row per CDR3 protein. The table lists 200,000 to 250,000 distinct CDR3 sequences, about 8.7% of them singletons. The sample originates from a study of T-cell reconstitution after alpha-beta-depleted transplantation in children. Findings and limits, study-wide: At one year after transplant, newly produced T cells mostly accounted for T-cell counts and diversity.

The CDR3 extends over 15 amino acids. After removal of 3 bases from V and 4 bases from J, the junction contained 8 bases not matched to a gene. The chain joins TRBV12-3 or TRBV12-4 to TRBJ1-1, with 7 bases matching TRBD1. Material: PBMCs, mostly from graft donor cells, obtained 360 days after TCRalphabeta/CD19-depleted stem cell transplant. The receptor was derived from a male patient aged 2-9 years who had a stem cell transplant for acute myeloid leukemia, so the T cells may come from the graft donor. This chain's CDR3 is CASSFTRAGGTEAFF. In DNA form, the CDR3 reads TGTGCCAGCAGTTTTACTAGGGCAGGGGGCACTGAAGCTTTCTTT.